These 8 T cell receptor beta chains were all obtained from the same sample, sequenced in a study of T-cell memory formation after mild COVID-19. A single record per CDR3 protein comes from TCRdb applying MiXCR to the 5' RACE reads. The sample lists 190,000 or so distinct CDR3 sequences, over 9.5% seen once, with less than 4% in the top ten. Sequenced material: PBMCs or a T cell subset sorted from them (not recorded which). Receptor source: a man aged 18 to 30 who had mild COVID-19 (a few samples of this study predate the infection). Cell type and time point are not known.

The V gene is TRBV6-5, the J gene TRBJ1-2, with 7 bases matching TRBD1. Germline V lookup: CDR1 MNHEY, CDR2 SVGAGI. CDR3 size: 14 residues. V lost 3 bases, J lost 7 bases, and 8 bases stayed unmatched. CDR3: CASSYLQGPGGYTF. DNA of the CDR3: TGTGCCAGCAGTTATCTACAGGGGCCGGGTGGCTACACCTTC.

This clonotype was seen a few times. The chain combines TRBV7-2 with TRBJ1-2, with 9 bases identical to TRBD1. J lost 4 bases, V lost 4 bases, and 10 bases had no gene match. CDR3 length: 16 amino acids. The germline V gene has CDR1 SGHTA and CDR2 FQGNSA. This chain's CDR3 is CASSSYLGTGSYGYTF. The CDR3 DNA is TGTGCCAGCAGCTCGTACCTGGGGACAGGGAGCTATGGCTACACCTTC.

This clonotype was recorded at least ten times. V usage is TRBV20-1 and J usage is TRBJ2-7; D unclear. Trimming left V 4 bases short and J 2 bases short, with 6 bases between. The CDR3 extends over 11 amino acids. Germline V gene data show CDR1 as DFQATT and CDR2 as SNEGSKA (reference sequence). In DNA, the CDR3 is TGCAGTGCTAATGTCCCCTACGAGCAGTACTTC. Translated, it gives CSANVPYEQYF.

This clonotype was seen only a few times. V gene TRBV9 combines with J gene TRBJ2-3; D ambiguous. V gave up 0 bases and J gave up 4 bases, with 6 bases separating them. CDR1 and CDR2 from the germline V gene are SGDLS and YYNGEE. This CDR3 comprises 13 residues. CDR3: CASSVVGADTQYF. CDR3 DNA sequence: TGTGCCAGCAGCGTAGTAGGTGCAGATACGCAGTATTTT.

This clonotype was detected many times. The rearrangement links TRBV20-1 to TRBJ2-1; D uncertain. V lost 7 bases and J lost 0, with 10 bases in between. The CDR3 loop spans 13 amino acids. Germline CDR1 and CDR2: DFQATT and SNEGSKA (reference sequence). This CDR3 reads CSVPPLSYNEQFF. The CDR3 nucleotides are TGCAGTGTACCACCTCTCTCCTACAATGAGCAGTTCTTC.

The chain combines TRBV20-1 with TRBJ1-5, with D perhaps matching TRBD1 (6 bases). Per germline, CDR1 DFQATT and CDR2 SNEGSKA (reference sequence). V was trimmed by 5 bases and J by 0 bases, leaving 11 bases between them. The CDR3 spans 14 residues. The CDR3: CSAGGTHSNQPQHF. The CDR3 DNA is TGCAGTGCTGGGGGGACACATAGCAATCAGCCCCAGCATTTT.

This chain links TRBV4-3 with TRBJ2-7; TRBD1 or TRBD2 may be the D gene (5 bases each). The CDR3 covers 18 residues. Germline loops: CDR1 LGHNA, CDR2 YSLEER. Trimming cost V 0 bases and J 1 base, with 19 bases left between them. CDR3 amino acids: CASSQDLITGTASYEQYF. The CDR3 nucleotides are TGCGCCAGCAGCCAAGATTTAATTACCGGGACGGCTTCCTACGAGCAGTACTTC.

CDR3 coding DNA: TGTGCCAGCAGCTTCCGGACAGGGGATTCGGTGTTTTTT. It yields the protein CASSFRTGDSVFF. V is TRBV7-3 and J is TRBJ2-2, with 9 positions matching TRBD1. CDR3 size: 13 residues. Losses at the gene ends were 3 bases for V and 15 bases for J; bases not matched to a gene: 8. The germline CDR1 and CDR2 sequences are SGHTA and FQGTGA.